The clone carrying this T cell receptor beta chain was found many times. Its antigen is not known. These data originate in a study of regulatory T cells in long-lasting Graves disease. Study-level findings and limits: Possibly, accuracy suffered from the small sample size. Favored gene segments in persistent disease were TRBV28, TRBJ1-2 and TRBJ2-5.

Noted time point: newly diagnosed GD, antithyroid drugs for less than 3 months. The TCR library used RNA extracted from PBMCs. Sequencing libraries for TCR beta were prepared with iRepertoire HTBI primers and Arm-PCR of CDR3 regions. From the multiplex PCR reads, TCRdb called clonotypes with MiXCR, one entry per CDR3 protein. This table holds under 300,000 distinct CDR3 sequences, 20% found once. The germline V gene has CDR1 SNHLY and CDR2 FYNNEI. The CDR3 consists of 14 residues. The V gene end was trimmed by 7 bases and the J gene end by 4 bases; junction bases not matched to a gene: 4. The origin of this receptor is a female donor with Graves disease. The specimen was peripheral blood mononuclear cells (PBMCs), collected at new diagnosis, from a patient treated with antithyroid drugs. This chain joins TRBV2 and TRBJ2-3, with 11 bases that match TRBD1. This CDR3 reads CASTRDRGADTQYF. CDR3 in DNA: TGTGCCAGCACCCGGGACAGGGGGGCAGATACGCAGTATTTT.